These T cell receptor beta chains were read from a single sample in a study of blood T cells in healthy people across ages. TCRdb called the 5' RACE reads again in MiXCR, with one record for every CDR3 protein. The table has under 1,100,000 distinct CDR3 sequences, 20% to 25% seen once. A further study also used this sample, focusing on T cells of mothers and their children.

Sequences were obtained from blood. These receptors all come from a girl aged 2 to 9 in good health. Both conserved end residues are part of each CDR3. A D gene is named only where the DNA matches it firmly. Only some rows state a clone size, as once, few, many or a class for expanded clones.

V gene	J gene	D gene	clone size	CDR3 DNA	CDR3 protein
TRBV10-3	TRBJ2-7	TRBD1	few	TGTGCCATCAGTGGGACAGGGAACTACGAGCAGTACTTC	CAISGTGNYEQYF
TRBV28	TRBJ2-7	TRBD1	few	TGTGCCAGCAGTCCCCGGACAGGGTTCTACGTGCAGTACTTC	CASSPRTGFYVQYF
TRBV6-5	TRBJ2-1	TRBD2	NA	TGTGCCAGCAGTAAGGGGACTAGCGGCTACAATGAGCAGTTCTTC	CASSKGTSGYNEQFF
TRBV6-4	TRBJ2-3	NA	NA	TGTGCCAGCATTGTCAGCGTGACCCCCCCAGATACGCAGTATTTT	CASIVSVTPPDTQYF
TRBV7-9	TRBJ2-5	NA	NA	TGTGCCAGCAGCTTGAGGACAGAAGAGACCCAGTACTTC	CASSLRTEETQYF
TRBV9	TRBJ2-7	NA	many	TGTGCCAGCAGCCCCACAACAGGCGGGGAGGACTTCTCCTACGAGCAGTACTTC	CASSPTTGGEDFSYEQYF
TRBV6-6	TRBJ2-7	NA	NA	TGTGCCAGCAGTTACTCGGGGTTAGAGCAGTACTTC	CASSYSGLEQYF
TRBV29-1	TRBJ1-1	NA	NA	TGCAGCGCCGCAGGACAGTTGAACACTGAAGCTTTCTTT	CSAAGQLNTEAFF
TRBV28	TRBJ2-3	TRBD2	NA	TGTGCCAGCAGTCCCGGGACTAGAAGAAGCACAGATACGCAGTATTTT	CASSPGTRRSTDTQYF
TRBV5-1	TRBJ2-2	TRBD2	few	TGCGCCAGCAGCTTGGGACTAGCTAGAGACACCGGGGAGCTGTTTTTT	CASSLGLARDTGELFF
TRBV14	TRBJ2-3	NA	few	TGTGCCAGCAGCCAAGCACTAGATACGCAGTATTTT	CASSQALDTQYF
TRBV5-5	TRBJ1-5	TRBD1	few	TGTGCCAGCAGCATAACCGGGACAGGGGGTGGCAATCAGCCCCAGCATTTT	CASSITGTGGGNQPQHF
TRBV19	TRBJ1-1	NA	once	TGTGCCAGTGCCGGGACAGAAGCTTTCTTT	CASAGTEAFF
TRBV7-6	TRBJ2-7	TRBD1	NA	TGTGCCAGCAGCTTGGGGGACAGTCAGTCCGAGCAGTACTTC	CASSLGDSQSEQYF
TRBV20-1	TRBJ1-1	NA	NA	TGCAGTGCTACTGGGCCTATGAATACTGAAGCTTTCTTT	CSATGPMNTEAFF
TRBV2	TRBJ2-7	NA	few	TGTGCCAGCAGTGAAGAGACGGGAGACGAGCAGTACTTC	CASSEETGDEQYF
TRBV5-5	TRBJ2-1	NA	NA	TGTGCCAGCAGCTTGGGACGGGACTACAATGAGCAGTTCTTC	CASSLGRDYNEQFF
TRBV7-3	TRBJ2-5	NA	few	TGTGCCAGCAGCCCTCAGGACGCGGACGCGACCCAGTACTTC	CASSPQDADATQYF
TRBV10-3	TRBJ2-1	TRBD2	NA	TGTGCCATCGGGCAAACTAGCGCCTTAAGTAATGAGCAGTTCTTC	CAIGQTSALSNEQFF
TRBV5-4	TRBJ2-5	TRBD1	NA	TGTGCCAGCAGCTTCAGCCAACAGGGGTGGCAAGAGACCCAGTACTTC	CASSFSQQGWQETQYF
TRBV6-2/TRBV6-3	TRBJ2-2	NA	NA	TGTGCCAGCAGTTACGGGAGTGCCGGGGAGCTGTTTTTT	CASSYGSAGELFF
TRBV7-3	TRBJ2-1	NA	NA	TGTGCCAGCAGCACCCACAGGGTATTGTACCCCTCAACAGTTAATGAGCAGTTCTTC	CASSTHRVLYPSTVNEQFF
TRBV4-1	TRBJ2-1	NA	NA	TGCGCCAGCAGCCAAGTCGGGCACAATGAGCAGTTCTTC	CASSQVGHNEQFF
TRBV29-1	TRBJ2-7	TRBD2	NA	TGCAGCGTTGAAACTAGCGGTCTTAACTACGAGCAGTACTTC	CSVETSGLNYEQYF
TRBV9	TRBJ2-2	TRBD1	few	TGTGCCAGCAACGTTTCACAGGGGGCGGCCGGGGAGCTGTTTTTT	CASNVSQGAAGELFF
TRBV7-9	TRBJ2-7	NA	few	TGTGCCAGCAGCCCTGCAGGTGGGGCCCCCATCTACGAGCAGTACTTC	CASSPAGGAPIYEQYF
TRBV10-3	TRBJ2-3	NA	few	TGCGCCATCAGTGATAGTCCTAGTCCAGATACGCAGTATTTT	CAISDSPSPDTQYF
TRBV7-2	TRBJ1-3	NA	NA	TGTGCCAGCAGCGCCTCTTTAGGAAACACCATATATTTT	CASSASLGNTIYF
TRBV10-3	TRBJ2-1	NA	NA	TGTGCCATCAGCGGACCAGGGGAGGACTCCTACAATGAGCAGTTCTTC	CAISGPGEDSYNEQFF
TRBV27	TRBJ2-7	NA	few	TGTGCCAGCAGTCTCATGGGGACCTACGAGCAGTACTTC	CASSLMGTYEQYF
TRBV7-2	TRBJ1-3	NA	NA	TGTGCCAGCAGCCCCTCCTCGGTGGACACCATATATTTT	CASSPSSVDTIYF
TRBV12-3/TRBV12-4	TRBJ2-7	NA	NA	TGTGCCAGCAGATTGGACGGTGCCTACAGGGAGCAGTACTTC	CASRLDGAYREQYF
TRBV20-1	TRBJ1-2	NA	NA	TGCAGTGCTAGACGCAACTATGGCTACACCTTC	CSARRNYGYTF
TRBV12-3/TRBV12-4	TRBJ2-5	TRBD2	NA	TGTGCCAGCAGTCGACTAGCCGCCCGACGGGAGACCCAGTACTTC	CASSRLAARRETQYF
TRBV11-2	TRBJ1-4	NA	few	TGTGCCAGCAGACCTGCTCGGAGGGGTCTCCTTGGTGAAAAACTGTTTTTT	CASRPARRGLLGEKLFF
TRBV2	TRBJ2-7	NA	few	TGTGCCAGCAGTGTGGCCCCATACGAGCAGTACTTC	CASSVAPYEQYF
TRBV4-3	TRBJ2-5	NA	few	TGCGCCAGCAGCCAAGACCCGGGGACGGAGACCCAGTACTTC	CASSQDPGTETQYF
TRBV29-1	TRBJ2-7	NA	few	TGCAGCGTTGAGATCGGGGTTTACGAGCAGTACTTC	CSVEIGVYEQYF
TRBV27	TRBJ2-2	TRBD2	NA	TGTGCCAGCAGCCTAGGGGGACTAGGGGGTGGCGGGGAGCTGTTTTTT	CASSLGGLGGGGELFF
TRBV5-1	TRBJ2-6	TRBD1	few	TGCGCCAGCAGCACCGGGACAGGGGCTGGGGCCAACGTCCTGACTTTC	CASSTGTGAGANVLTF
TRBV5-1	TRBJ2-7	TRBD2	NA	TGCGCCAGCAGCTTGGTAACTAGCGGGATCTACGAGCAGTACTTC	CASSLVTSGIYEQYF
TRBV29-1	TRBJ2-3	TRBD1	few	TGCAGCGCCGGGACAGGGGAGGATCATACGCAGTATTTT	CSAGTGEDHTQYF
TRBV5-5	TRBJ1-6	NA	few	TGTGCCAGCAGCTTGGCGGTATGGGGATCGGGTTCACCCCTCCACTTT	CASSLAVWGSGSPLHF
TRBV7-2	TRBJ2-5	NA	few	TGTGCCAGCAGTCCAGAGGGGAGGCGGGAGACCCAGTACTTC	CASSPEGRRETQYF
TRBV7-9	TRBJ1-1	TRBD1	NA	TGTGCCAGCAGGTCGGACAGGACCGGTACGACTGAAGCTTTCTTT	CASRSDRTGTTEAFF
TRBV12-3/TRBV12-4	TRBJ1-4	NA	few	TGTGCCAGCAGCTGGACAGCCTTTAATGAAAAACTGTTTTTT	CASSWTAFNEKLFF
TRBV20-1	TRBJ1-2	NA	few	TGCAGTGCTAGAGATTACCAGGCCGAAGGACACTATGGCTACACCTTC	CSARDYQAEGHYGYTF
TRBV12-3/TRBV12-4	TRBJ2-5	NA	NA	TGCGCCAGCTCGACCCACCAAGAGACCCAGTACTTC	CASSTHQETQYF
TRBV7-2	TRBJ2-3	TRBD1	few	TGTGCCAGCAGCGGCGCAGGGGGTGGGGATACGCAGTATTTT	CASSGAGGGDTQYF
TRBV15	TRBJ2-3	NA	NA	TGTGCCACCAGCAGAGTATTTTCGGGGGATACGCAGTATTTT	CATSRVFSGDTQYF
TRBV5-1	TRBJ1-4	NA	NA	TGCGCCAGCAGCTTGGGGGCGGCCGCAACTAATGAAAAACTGTTTTTT	CASSLGAAATNEKLFF
TRBV5-1	TRBJ2-4	NA	NA	TGCGCCAGCAGCGCGGGGACCCTCGGACTAGCCAAAAACATTCAGTACTTC	CASSAGTLGLAKNIQYF
TRBV12-3/TRBV12-4	TRBJ1-5	TRBD1	NA	TGTGCCAGCAGGCGCGGACAGGGGAGCAATCAGCCCCAGCATTTT	CASRRGQGSNQPQHF
TRBV4-3	TRBJ2-5	TRBD2	NA	TGCGCCAGCAGCCAAGATCTGTTGGTAGCGGGAGCTGAGACCCAGTACTTC	CASSQDLLVAGAETQYF
TRBV12-3/TRBV12-4	TRBJ1-2	NA	NA	TGTGCCAGCACCCACGGGACCGAGTATGGCTACACCTTC	CASTHGTEYGYTF